One and the same sample provided the 18 T cell receptor beta chains below, sequenced in a study of cytomegalovirus exposure and HLA in healthy donors (dated by TCRdb to 2015 to 2018). Library creation used the immunoSEQ multiplex PCR assay. In TCRdb, the immuneACCESS table is reduced to in-frame sequences with V and J assigned. These tables do not hold every clone; where another copy was compared, an unresolved V gene accounts for under half, and the others remain unexplained. In this sample the table shows tens of thousands of clones, 85% to 95% of which occur a single time. The top ten clones comprise around 5.8% of the sample. The sequencing input was PBMCs. These receptors were taken from a young woman in good health and CMV-seronegative.

V and J are TRBV15 and TRBJ2-7; TRBD1 matches at 7 bases. There are 15 residues in the CDR3. Unmatched junction bases numbered 8, after V lost 0 bases and J lost 6 bases. Germline CDR1 and CDR2: LNHNV and YYDKDF (reference sequence). This CDR3 is CATSRDPTGTAEQYF. CDR3 bases: TGTGCCACCAGCAGAGACCCGACAGGGACGGCCGAGCAGTACTTC.

This clone is a singleton in its sample. The rearrangement links TRBV11-2 to TRBJ2-7; a weak D match, TRBD1 (6 bases). There are 14 residues in the CDR3. V shed 5 bases and J shed 5 bases, with 16 bases lying between them. From germline, CDR1 is SGHAT and CDR2 FQNNGV. CDR3 region: CASSPLVSGDEQYF. The DNA for the CDR3 is TGTGCCAGCAGCCCCCTGGTGTCAGGGGACGAGCAGTACTTC.

The chain couples TRBV15 to TRBJ2-4; tentative D call: TRBD2 (6 bases). In germline, CDR1 is LNHNV, CDR2 YYDKDF (reference sequence). The CDR3 is 15 residues long. Trimming left V 1 base short and J 2 bases short, with 9 bases between. The CDR3 reads CATSRVGGTKNIQYF. The CDR3 DNA sequence: TGTGCCACCAGCAGAGTTGGGGGGACCAAAAACATTCAGTACTTC.

This clone has a handful of counts. V and J are TRBV18 and TRBJ1-2; 10 positions match TRBD1. V lost 6 bases, J lost 2 bases, and 3 bases stayed unmatched. The germline gives CDR1 KGHSH, CDR2 LQKENI. This CDR3 contains 14 residues. This chain's CDR3 is CASSPGQGNYGYTF. Here the CDR3 DNA reads TGTGCCAGCTCGCCGGGACAGGGGAACTATGGCTACACCTTC.

The chain uses TRBV19 and TRBJ2-1, with a tentative D call TRBD1 (6 bases). The CDR3 loop spans 14 amino acids. The germline CDR1 and CDR2 sequences are LNHDA and SQIVND (reference sequence). V shed 10 bases and J shed 5 bases, with 18 bases lying between them. The CDR3 DNA reads TGTGCCACCGCACAGGGACCGTTGAACAATGAGCAGTTCTTC. This translates into CATAQGPLNNEQFF.

The chain recombines TRBV18 with TRBJ2-7, with 7 bases matching TRBD1. V shed 4 bases, J shed 0 bases, and the junction held 9 bases outside the gene matches. Germline CDR1 KGHSH, CDR2 LQKENI. The CDR3 runs 16 residues. CDR3 in DNA: TGTGCCAGCTCACTGCTCCCCGGGGACAGCTCCTACGAGCAGTACTTC. Translation gives CASSLLPGDSSYEQYF.

The chain couples TRBV6-5 to TRBJ1-1; no firm D call. Germline lookup yields CDR1 MNHEY and CDR2 SVGAGI. The length of the CDR3 is 14 residues. With 7 bases removed from V and 2 bases from J, the gap between germline ends came to 14 bases. CDR3 sequence (DNA): TGTGCCAGCACCTTAACTTCCTTTAACACTGAAGCTTTCTTT. Encoded protein: CASTLTSFNTEAFF.

V gene TRBV19 combines with J gene TRBJ2-2, with D perhaps matching TRBD2 (5 bases). Trimming stripped 10 bases from V and 5 bases from J, with 11 bases between. CDR1 and CDR2 from the germline V gene are LNHDA and SQIVND (reference sequence). CDR3 length: 12 residues. The CDR3 region is CATRTGTGELFF. The CDR3 DNA follows: TGTGCCACCCGAACGGGGACCGGGGAGCTGTTTTTT.

This clone was counted a single time. The V call is TRBV29-1, the J call TRBJ1-2, with D perhaps TRBD1 (5 bases). This CDR3 is built from 17 residues. Trimming removed 3 bases at V and 8 bases at J, with 28 bases between. Germline CDR1 and CDR2: SQVTM and ANQGSEA. This CDR3 reads CSVEVDNLYRFPRGYTF. In DNA form, the CDR3 reads TGCAGCGTTGAGGTGGACAACCTGTATAGGTTCCCCAGGGGCTACACCTTC.

The V call is TRBV4-3, the J call TRBJ1-2; 7 positions match TRBD1. Trimming at V came to 1 base and at J to 2 bases, leaving 7 bases not matched to a gene. This CDR3 has 16 residues. Germline V gene lookup returns CDR1 LGHNA and CDR2 YSLEER. CDR3 nucleotides: TGCGCCAGCAGCCAAGGGGTCCAGGGGGTCAACTATGGCTACACCTTC. This translates into CASSQGVQGVNYGYTF.

J is TRBJ1-1 and V is TRBV5-4, with D perhaps TRBD1 (5 bases). CDR1 SGHNT and CDR2 YYREEE come from the germline V gene (reference sequence). Trimming cost V 4 bases and J 4 bases, with 20 bases left between them. The CDR3 covers 16 residues. In DNA form, the CDR3 reads TGTGCCAGCAGCCCTGGGGTCAGGGTGATTTCCACTGAAGCTTTCTTT. Translating gives CASSPGVRVISTEAFF.

The CDR3 bases are TGTGCCAGCAGTTTATGGCGCGGGGATGAGCAGTTCTTC. It is translated as CASSLWRGDEQFF. J is TRBJ2-1 and V is TRBV27; D possibly corresponds to TRBD2 (6 bases). The ends were cut back, 1 base at V and 8 bases at J, with 9 bases in the middle. CDR1 MNHEY and CDR2 SMNVEV come from the germline V gene (reference sequence). The CDR3 is 13 amino acids.

The chain couples TRBV7-2 to TRBJ1-1; TRBD1 agrees at 10 bases. From germline, CDR1 is SGHTA and CDR2 FQGNSA. The CDR3 covers 15 residues. V gave up 5 bases and J gave up 3 bases; unmatched junction bases: 6. CDR3 sequence (DNA): TGTGCCAGCAGCGCCCGGGACAGGGGCTACACTGAAGCTTTCTTT. It translates to CASSARDRGYTEAFF.

The chain uses TRBV4-3 and TRBJ2-7, with 10 bases matching TRBD2. The CDR3 is 15 residues long. Per germline, CDR1 LGHNA and CDR2 YSLEER. With V trimmed by 0 bases and J by 2 bases, 1 base remained unmatched. For the CDR3, the DNA is TGCGCCAGCAGCCAAGATCTAGCGGGAGCCTACGAGCAGTACGTC. Its protein is CASSQDLAGAYEQYV.

The chain combines TRBV29-1 with TRBJ1-5; D remains ambiguous. Trimming stripped 6 bases from V and 0 bases from J, with 9 bases between. The CDR3 sequence is 13 residues long. Germline-derived CDR1 and CDR2 are SQVTM and ANQGSEA. The DNA for the CDR3 is TGCAGCGTAGCGGAGAATAGCAATCAGCCCCAGCATTTT. This encodes CSVAENSNQPQHF.

The chain employs TRBV6-6 and TRBJ1-4, with D perhaps TRBD1 (6 bases). The germline gives CDR1 MNHNY, CDR2 SVGAGI (reference sequence). CDR3 length equals 15 residues. The V end lost 1 base, the J end lost 7 bases, and 13 bases lay between the germline ends. CDR3 in amino acids: CASSYFGQGSEKLFF. DNA for the CDR3: TGTGCCAGCAGTTACTTTGGCCAGGGGAGTGAAAAACTGTTTTTT.

The V and J genes are TRBV10-1 and TRBJ2-5; D is possibly TRBD1 (6 bases). CDR1 WNHNN and CDR2 SYGVQD come from the germline V gene (reference sequence). The CDR3 totals 15 residues. Trimming left V 0 bases short and J 4 bases short, with 12 bases between. The CDR3 nucleotides are TGCGCCAGCAGTGAGTCGGGGGCGCTAGGAGAGACCCAGTACTTC. Its protein product is CASSESGALGETQYF.

J is TRBJ2-5 and V is TRBV7-2; D is uncertain. V was shortened by 5 bases and J by 1 base, with 11 bases between the two germline ends. CDR1 and CDR2 from the germline V gene are SGHTA and FQGNSA. The CDR3 spans 14 residues. The CDR3 sequence: CASSAPPGQETQYF. Written as DNA, the CDR3 is TGTGCCAGCAGCGCACCTCCGGGCCAAGAGACCCAGTACTTC.